What follows are 13 T cell receptor beta chains derived from one specimen sequenced in a study of T-cell reconstitution after alpha-beta-depleted transplantation in children. The library targeted TCRbeta and was prepared with unique molecular identifiers. TCRdb re-called the PCR reads with MiXCR, one entry per CDR3 protein. The sample has some 200,000 distinct CDR3 sequences, around 9.5% seen once; the top ten hold 5% to 7%. Here the sequenced sample was PBMCs from the stem cell graft donor, taken from the stem cell graft. These receptors originate from a human donor who donated a stem cell graft to a child with acute lymphoblastic leukemia.

This clonotype was counted ten times or more. The chain has TRBV29-1 and TRBJ1-4; maybe TRBD1 (6 bases). The germline V and J ends were trimmed by 0 bases and 3 bases, with 17 bases remaining between them. The CDR3 sequence is 17 residues long. Per germline, CDR1 SQVTM and CDR2 ANQGSEA. In nucleotides, the CDR3 is TGCAGCGTTGAAGATCGGCTCAGGACAGAACCTAATGAAAAACTGTTTTTT. Protein sequence: CSVEDRLRTEPNEKLFF.

V and J are TRBV7-6 and TRBJ1-2; possibly TRBD1 for D (5 bases). This CDR3 region has 15 residues. The germline V gene has CDR1 SGHVS and CDR2 FNYEAQ. Trimming took 2 bases from V and 2 from J, leaving 12 bases between them. Here the CDR3 reads CASSLTGDANYGYTF. In nucleotides, the CDR3 is TGTGCCAGCAGCTTAACGGGGGACGCCAACTATGGCTACACCTTC.

This chain joins TRBV15 and TRBJ1-1; the D gene is possibly TRBD1 (5 bases). The CDR3 totals 16 residues. Per germline, CDR1 LNHNV and CDR2 YYDKDF (reference sequence). The germline V and J ends were trimmed by 8 bases and 6 bases, with 25 bases remaining between them. The CDR3 region is CATRKGVNRLSPEAFF. In nucleotides, the CDR3 is TGTGCCACCCGCAAAGGGGTGAACCGACTCTCCCCTGAAGCTTTCTTT.

The chain combines TRBV30 with TRBJ1-5, with D tentatively TRBD1 (6 bases). Looked up from germline, CDR1 is GTSNPN and CDR2 is SVGIG (reference sequence). V lost 5 bases and J lost 4, with 15 bases in between. The CDR3 totals 14 residues. For the CDR3, the DNA is TGTGCCTGGGGCAGGAGGGGGGGGAATCAGCCCCAGCATTTT. This translates into CAWGRRGGNQPQHF.

This clonotype was detected a few times. The chain links TRBV12-3 or TRBV12-4 to TRBJ2-5, with a possible D match to TRBD2 (6 bases). V lost 4 bases, J lost 5 bases, and 17 bases lay in between. CDR3 length equals 15 residues. The CDR3 loop reads CASSSSGGSAETQYF. CDR3 bases: TGTGCCAGCAGTTCCTCCGGAGGGAGCGCGGAGACCCAGTACTTC.

The genes are TRBV27 and TRBJ2-1, with D unclear. CDR1 and CDR2 from the germline V gene are MNHEY and SMNVEV (reference sequence). The CDR3 is 15 residues long. The V end was cut by 0 bases, the J end by 4 bases, with 10 bases between. CDR3 nucleotide sequence: TGTGCCAGCAGTTTATCAGGCCTCCCTTACAATGAGCAGTTCTTC. Translated: CASSLSGLPYNEQFF.

At least ten counts were recorded for this clonotype. V gene TRBV5-6 combines with J gene TRBJ2-3, with 7 bases fitting TRBD2. The junction had 4 bases not matched to a gene; V was cut back by 0 bases and J by 0 bases. Germline V gene sequence: CDR1 SGHDT, CDR2 YYEEEE. The CDR3 is made up of 16 amino acids. The CDR3 loop reads CASSLGLAASTDTQYF. In DNA form, the CDR3 reads TGTGCCAGCAGCTTGGGGCTAGCGGCTAGCACAGATACGCAGTATTTT.

This clonotype was seen many times. The chain joins TRBV6-1 to TRBJ2-7; tentatively, D is TRBD2 (6 bases). The CDR3 length is 14 residues. Deletions cut 6 bases from V and 0 bases from J, with 12 bases between. Germline loops: CDR1 MNHNS, CDR2 SASEGT. The CDR3 loop is CASRLDYNSYEQYF. The CDR3 nucleotides read TGTGCCAGCAGGTTGGACTACAACTCCTACGAGCAGTACTTC.

The table lists this clonotype with many counts. V usage is TRBV13 and J usage is TRBJ1-4; TRBD1 agrees at 9 bases. The ends lost 5 bases at V and 6 bases at J; junction bases unmatched: 19. The CDR3 has 19 residues. Germline-derived CDR1 and CDR2 are PRHDT and FYEKMQ (reference sequence). This CDR3 reads CASSPEWELDRGLDEKLFF. CDR3 DNA sequence: TGTGCCAGCAGCCCCGAATGGGAACTGGACAGGGGCCTGGATGAAAAACTGTTTTTT.

This clonotype was recorded many times. The V gene is TRBV6-2 or TRBV6-3, the J gene TRBJ2-2; TRBD2 might be the D (6 bases). Per germline, CDR1 MNHEY and CDR2 SVGEGT. This CDR3 has 17 amino acids. The V end was cut by 0 bases, the J end by 3 bases, with 14 bases between. The CDR3 protein is CASSYSLASEDTGELFF. DNA for the CDR3: TGTGCCAGCAGTTACTCCCTGGCTAGCGAGGACACCGGGGAGCTGTTTTTT.

V usage is TRBV6-2 or TRBV6-3 and J usage is TRBJ1-1; the D gene is possibly TRBD1 (6 bases). This CDR3 has 15 residues. V lost 6 bases to trimming and J lost 1 base, with 15 bases between them. Germline loops: CDR1 MNHEY, CDR2 SVGEGT. The CDR3 DNA reads TGTGCCAGCAGGCCGCCGACAGGTCGGAACACTGAAGCTTTCTTT. Protein: CASRPPTGRNTEAFF.

This clonotype turned up a few times. The chain has TRBV7-2 and TRBJ1-2; the D is unclear. This CDR3 is built from 14 residues. Trimming removed 7 bases from V and 3 bases from J, with 15 bases in between. The germline CDR1 and CDR2 sequences are SGHTA and FQGNSA. DNA for the CDR3: TGTGCCAGCAACCCTCGTCGGGGAGACTATGGCTACACCTTC. Translating gives CASNPRRGDYGYTF.

This clonotype was observed a handful of times. The chain links TRBV6-4 to TRBJ1-3; D ambiguous. Germline CDR1 and CDR2: MRHNA and SNTAGT. Between the trimmed V and J ends, which lost 4 bases and 2 bases, there was a span of 6 bases. The CDR3 extends over 13 amino acids. The CDR3 spells CASSGGPGNTIYF. CDR3 nucleotides: TGTGCCAGCAGTGGAGGGCCTGGAAACACCATATATTTT.